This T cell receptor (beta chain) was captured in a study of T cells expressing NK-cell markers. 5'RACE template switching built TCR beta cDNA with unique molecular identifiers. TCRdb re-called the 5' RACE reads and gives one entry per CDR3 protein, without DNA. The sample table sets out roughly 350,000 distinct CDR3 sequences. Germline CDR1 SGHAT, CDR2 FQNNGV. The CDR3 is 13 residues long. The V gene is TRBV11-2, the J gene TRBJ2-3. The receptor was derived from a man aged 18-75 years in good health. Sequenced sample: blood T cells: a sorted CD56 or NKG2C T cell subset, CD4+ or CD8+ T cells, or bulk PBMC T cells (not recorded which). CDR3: CASAAFVGDTQYF.